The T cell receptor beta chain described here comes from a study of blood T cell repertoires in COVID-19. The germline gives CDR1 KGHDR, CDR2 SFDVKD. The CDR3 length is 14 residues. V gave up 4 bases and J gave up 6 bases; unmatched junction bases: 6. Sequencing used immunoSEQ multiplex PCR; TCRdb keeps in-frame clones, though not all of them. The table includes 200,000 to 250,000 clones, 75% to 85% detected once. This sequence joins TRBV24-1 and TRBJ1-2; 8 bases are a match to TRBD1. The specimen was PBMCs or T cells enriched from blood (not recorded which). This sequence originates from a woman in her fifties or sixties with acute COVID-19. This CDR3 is CATSDSDRAHGYTF. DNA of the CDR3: TGTGCCACCAGTGACTCGGACAGGGCTCATGGCTACACCTTC.